The present T cell receptor (beta chain) was sequenced within a study of TIL therapy for anti-PD-1-resistant metastatic lung cancer. The sample's time point: pre-treatment sample, taken before nivolumab and TIL therapy. Enrollment ran from late 2017 to early 2020. The immunoSEQ assay was v3. Survey-level samples got approximately 2.1 million read pairs; deep-level samples got about 5-6.5 million. Some clones are missing from TCRdb's copy, which holds only in-frame ones; the method was immunoSEQ multiplex PCR. The data show 60,000 or so clones, under 75% seen once. The CDR3 length is 14 residues. Trimming took 5 bases from V and 1 from J; bases not matched to a gene: 5. The germline V gene has CDR1 SQVTM and CDR2 ANQGSEA.

The clonotype comes from a person aged 30 to 80 with non-small cell lung cancer. The chain is built from TRBV29-1 and TRBJ1-5, with 7 bases fitting TRBD1. The sample here was blood, taken at baseline. The CDR3, as DNA: TGCAGCGTTTTGACAGGGCTGAGCAATCAGCCCCAGCATTTT. This encodes CSVLTGLSNQPQHF.